The TCR beta chain under discussion was sequenced for a study of cytomegalovirus exposure and HLA in healthy donors. Broader study findings: The authors later found TCR association rates varying by HLA locus, with DRB1 most and HLA-C fewest. In presence/absence analyses, roughly uniform sequencing depth across donors was assumed.

A multiplex PCR was run with 60 Vbeta primers and 13 Jbeta primers. The assay was immunoSEQ multiplex PCR, and TCRdb's table has in-frame clones only and misses some. The sample has roughly 34,000 clones; about two thirds are singletons. CDR1 GTSNPN and CDR2 SVGIG come from the germline V gene (reference sequence). The CDR3 sequence is 13 residues long. The ends were cut back, 5 bases at V and 5 bases at J, with 13 bases in the middle. On this clone itself: Its antigen is not known.

The V and J genes are TRBV30 and TRBJ1-5; D might be TRBD1 (5 bases). This TCR derives from a man aged 35-49 years in good health and CMV-seropositive. Sequenced input: PBMCs. The CDR3: CAWDPGRDQPQHF. CDR3 sequence (DNA): TGTGCCTGGGATCCAGGGAGGGATCAGCCCCAGCATTTT.